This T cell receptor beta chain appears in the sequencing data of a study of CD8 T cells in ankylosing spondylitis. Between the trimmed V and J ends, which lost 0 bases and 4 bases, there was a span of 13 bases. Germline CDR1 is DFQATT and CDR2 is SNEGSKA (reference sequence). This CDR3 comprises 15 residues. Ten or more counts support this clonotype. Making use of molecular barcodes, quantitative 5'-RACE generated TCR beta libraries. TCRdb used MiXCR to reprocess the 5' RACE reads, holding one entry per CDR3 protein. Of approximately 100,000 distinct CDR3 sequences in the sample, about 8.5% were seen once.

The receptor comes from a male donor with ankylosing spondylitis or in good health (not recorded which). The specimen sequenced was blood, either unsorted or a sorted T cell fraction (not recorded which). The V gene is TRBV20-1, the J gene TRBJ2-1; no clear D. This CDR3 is CSARDPSPKYNEQFF. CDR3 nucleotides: TGCAGTGCTAGAGATCCGAGCCCTAAATACAATGAGCAGTTCTTC.